Below, 27 T cell receptor beta chains from the same sample are listed, as sequenced in a study of long-term antiretroviral therapy in people with HIV. The assay, immunoSEQ v3.0, was run at survey level. Repertoires were generated with immunoSEQ multiplex PCR, while TCRdb's copy carries only in-frame clones and drops some. The data contain some 23,000 clones, about 86% of them singletons. Sequencing was performed on unsorted PBMCs, taken about 4.5 years after starting antiretroviral therapy. The receptors here all came from a man aged 25 to 40 with HIV.

The chain carries TRBV2 and TRBJ2-3; 11 bases are shared with TRBD2. The length of the CDR3 is 18 residues. The germline V gene has CDR1 SNHLY and CDR2 FYNNEI. V lost 6 bases and J lost 0; bases outside the gene matches: 11. The CDR3 protein is CASSAPRLAGTSTDTQYF. For the CDR3, the DNA is TGTGCCAGCAGCGCGCCCCGACTAGCGGGGACAAGCACAGATACGCAGTATTTT.

The genes are TRBV5-1 and TRBJ2-7; 12 nucleotides align to TRBD1. The CDR3 runs to 16 residues. CDR1 and CDR2 (germline): SGHRS, YFSETQ. Unmatched junction bases numbered 6, after V lost 0 bases and J lost 5 bases. The DNA of the CDR3 is TGCGCCAGCAGCTTGGCCCCAGGGACAGGGGGCGACGAGCAGTACTTC. Its translation: CASSLAPGTGGDEQYF.

This clone has a handful of counts. The CDR3 DNA follows: TGTGCCAGCAGCTTAACCCCTGGGGCAAACACCATATATTTT. This encodes CASSLTPGANTIYF. The V call is TRBV7-6, the J call TRBJ1-3; D might be TRBD1 (5 bases). The CDR3 contains 14 residues. The germline CDR1 and CDR2 sequences are SGHVS and FNYEAQ. Trimming cost V 2 bases and J 6 bases, with 11 bases left between them.

This chain links TRBV7-9 with TRBJ2-1; 7 bases align to TRBD1. CDR3 length: 13 amino acids. V lost 3 bases and J lost 4; bases outside the gene matches: 0. Germline CDR1 SEHNR, CDR2 FQNEAQ (reference sequence). This CDR3 is CASSLGQYNEQFF. The CDR3 DNA reads TGTGCCAGCAGCTTGGGACAGTACAATGAGCAGTTCTTC.

This clone is a singleton in its sample. CDR3 DNA: TGTGCCAGCTCACCGGGGAAGGACACTGAAGCTTTCTTT. Translated: CASSPGKDTEAFF. The rearrangement links TRBV18 to TRBJ1-1; D not resolved. The CDR3 covers 13 residues. V gave up 3 bases and J gave up 3 bases, with 8 bases separating them. CDR1 and CDR2 from the germline V gene are KGHSH and LQKENI.

The chain is built from TRBV20-1 and TRBJ2-3, with 8 bases that match TRBD2. Germline lookup yields CDR1 DFQATT and CDR2 SNEGSKA (reference sequence). The CDR3 extends over 11 amino acids. The CDR3 nucleotides read TGCAGGGCCGCCCAGCGGGAGAAGCAGTATTTT. It codes for CRAAQREKQYF.

This clone was counted a few times. This sequence joins TRBV7-3 and TRBJ2-1; 9 bases match TRBD2. J gave up 7 bases and V 7 bases, and 14 bases lay outside the gene matches. This CDR3 spans 16 amino acids. From germline, CDR1 is SGHTA and CDR2 FQGTGA. The CDR3 here is CASTVDGLSGGNEQFF. DNA for the CDR3: TGTGCCAGCACAGTTGACGGCCTAAGCGGGGGGAATGAGCAGTTCTTC.

The rearrangement uses TRBV27 and TRBJ2-7; 10 bases map to TRBD1. CDR3 length: 14 residues. Losses at the gene ends were 5 bases for V and 2 bases for J; bases not matched to a gene: 3. Germline CDR1 reads MNHEY; CDR2 reads SMNVEV (reference sequence). The DNA of the CDR3 is TGTGCCAGCAGTCTCGGGACAGGGGCCTACGAGCAGTACTTC. Translated: CASSLGTGAYEQYF.

For this clone: This sample also contains other DNA sequences that code for the same CDR3. The genes are TRBV6-1 and TRBJ1-5; TRBD1 might be the D (5 bases). Trimming stripped 3 bases from V and 7 bases from J, with 10 bases between. CDR3 length: 13 amino acids. In germline, CDR1 is MNHNS, CDR2 SASEGT. CDR3 sequence (DNA): TGTGCCAGCAGTGATCCCCAGGGACAGCCCCAGCATTTT. This sequence encodes CASSDPQGQPQHF.

The chain employs TRBV10-3 and TRBJ2-2, with a weak D call TRBD2 (5 bases). The CDR3 is 13 amino acids. The germline CDR1 and CDR2 sequences are ENHRY and SYGVKD. The V end was cut by 4 bases, the J end by 7 bases, with 10 bases between. The CDR3 sequence: CAISAYGGGELFF. Written as DNA, the CDR3 is TGTGCCATCAGTGCCTACGGAGGCGGGGAGCTGTTTTTT.

A few counts support this clone. V gene TRBV7-9 combines with J gene TRBJ2-1; 9 bases agree with TRBD1. The CDR3 sequence is 12 residues long. Germline-derived CDR1 and CDR2 are SEHNR and FQNEAQ (reference sequence). After removal of 11 bases from V and 4 bases from J, the junction contained 3 bases not matched to a gene. The CDR3, as DNA: TGTGCCGGAGGGACAGGGTACAATGAGCAGTTCTTC. This sequence encodes CAGGTGYNEQFF.

The V and J genes are TRBV9 and TRBJ2-3; the match to TRBD2 covers 7 bases. CDR1 and CDR2 (germline): SGDLS, YYNGEE. V gave up 4 bases and J gave up 3 bases; unmatched junction bases: 8. CDR3 length: 15 residues. CDR3 coding DNA: TGTGCCAGCAGCCCTTCGGGGGGTGGAACAGATACGCAGTATTTT. Amino acids: CASSPSGGGTDTQYF.

The V call is TRBV15, the J call TRBJ1-2; D call uncertain. The CDR3 extends over 14 amino acids. The germline CDR1 and CDR2 sequences are LNHNV and YYDKDF (reference sequence). V lost 5 bases to trimming and J lost 6 bases, with 16 bases between them. The CDR3 DNA reads TGTGCCACCAGCGGAAGGTCACAGTGGCATGGCTACACCTTC. Translating gives CATSGRSQWHGYTF. The full variable domain, with the rest looked up from reference TRBV15 and TRBJ1-2, is DAMVIQNPRYQVTQFGKPVTLSCSQTLNHNVMYWYQQKSSQAPKLLFHYYDKDFNNEADTPDNFQSRRPNTSFCFLDIRSPGLGDTAMYLCATSGRSQWHGYTFGSGTRLTVV.

In its sample, this clone was seen a few times. This chain joins TRBV5-4 and TRBJ2-7, with 8 nucleotides matching TRBD2. Looked up from germline, CDR1 is SGHNT and CDR2 is YYREEE (reference sequence). This CDR3 comprises 16 residues. Trimming at V came to 0 bases and at J to 5 bases, leaving 10 bases not matched to a gene. This chain's CDR3 is CASSLGSGGPMNEQYF. CDR3 nucleotides: TGTGCCAGCAGCTTGGGGTCGGGAGGGCCGATGAACGAGCAGTACTTC.

The chain couples TRBV19 to TRBJ2-1; D uncertain. This CDR3 is built from 12 residues. From germline, CDR1 is LNHDA and CDR2 SQIVND (reference sequence). V was trimmed by 3 bases and J by 8 bases, leaving 8 bases between them. The CDR3 DNA sequence: TGTGCCAGTAGTATCGTAATGGATGAGCAGTTCTTC. Its translation is CASSIVMDEQFF.

J is TRBJ2-1 and V is TRBV11-2; maybe TRBD1 (6 bases). V gave up 5 bases and J gave up 3 bases, with 14 bases separating them. The germline V gene has CDR1 SGHAT and CDR2 FQNNGV. The CDR3 totals 15 residues. For the CDR3, the DNA is TGTGCCAGCAGCGTTCAGGGGACCCTCTACAATGAGCAGTTCTTC. Its protein product is CASSVQGTLYNEQFF.

This chain connects TRBV4-1 to TRBJ2-7; D not resolved. Germline-derived CDR1 and CDR2 are MGHRA and YSYEKL. Deletions cut 3 bases from V and 0 bases from J, with 6 bases between. CDR3 length equals 13 residues. The CDR3 sequence: CASSHTSSYEQYF. The CDR3 region has the DNA TGCGCCAGCAGCCATACAAGCTCCTACGAGCAGTACTTC.

The chain joins TRBV6-5 to TRBJ1-4; possibly TRBD1 for D (5 bases). The length of the CDR3 is 13 residues. CDR1 MNHEY and CDR2 SVGAGI come from the germline V gene. The V gene lost 2 bases and the J gene lost 11 bases, with 12 bases spanning the gap. The CDR3 sequence: CASSYVGPDKLFF. In DNA form, the CDR3 reads TGTGCCAGCAGTTACGTGGGACCCGATAAACTGTTTTTT.

The J gene is TRBJ2-3, the V gene TRBV7-2, with 9 nucleotides matching TRBD2. This CDR3 region has 16 residues. Germline CDR1 is SGHTA and CDR2 is FQGNSA. J gave up 2 bases and V 5 bases, and 8 bases lay outside the gene matches. DNA of the CDR3: TGTGCCAGCAGCCTCCAGAGCGGGGGGCCCACAGATACGCAGTATTTT. Translating it yields CASSLQSGGPTDTQYF.

The chain uses TRBV7-2 and TRBJ2-7; unclear D gene. The CDR3 has 12 residues. Germline V gives CDR1 SGHTA, CDR2 FQGNSA. V lost 3 bases and J 4 bases, leaving 7 bases between the germline ends. The CDR3 sequence: CASSFLGYEQYF. The DNA of the CDR3 is TGTGCCAGCAGCTTTCTGGGGTACGAGCAGTACTTC.

V and J are TRBV5-8 and TRBJ2-3; D perhaps matches TRBD2 (5 bases). Germline values: CDR1 SGHTS, CDR2 YDEGEE. CDR3 length equals 15 residues. V dropped 4 bases and J dropped 1 base, with 13 bases sitting between them. The CDR3 here is CASSRGTLGTDTQYF. The CDR3 DNA follows: TGTGCCAGCAGCCGGGGAACCCTAGGCACAGATACGCAGTATTTT.

In this sample, this clone turned up once. The V and J genes are TRBV20-1 and TRBJ2-3; D is uncertain. Trimming left V 3 bases short and J 2 bases short, with 0 bases between. Germline V gives CDR1 DFQATT, CDR2 SNEGSKA (reference sequence). The CDR3 covers 10 residues. CDR3 region: CSASTDTQYF. CDR3 sequence (DNA): TGCAGTGCTAGCACAGATACGCAGTATTTT.

The gene calls are TRBV6-6 and TRBJ2-7, with D tentatively TRBD1 or TRBD2 (5 bases each). V lost 2 bases to trimming and J lost 2 bases, with 13 bases between them. Germline CDR1 reads MNHNY; CDR2 reads SVGAGI (reference sequence). The CDR3 is made up of 15 amino acids. The CDR3 DNA follows: TGTGCCAGCAGTTACCCTCGGGGCAGAGCCTACGAGCAGTACTTC. Translation gives CASSYPRGRAYEQYF.

The rearrangement uses TRBV29-1 and TRBJ1-2, with TRBD1 as a possible D gene (6 bases). The CDR3 covers 12 residues. Germline V lookup: CDR1 SQVTM, CDR2 ANQGSEA. V was cut by 7 bases and J by 6 bases, with 15 bases left in between. CDR3 DNA sequence: TGCAGCGCTTTGACAGGAGGGAATGGCTACACCTTC. Encoded protein: CSALTGGNGYTF.

The chain is built from TRBV6-1 and TRBJ1-2; TRBD1 might be the D (5 bases). Germline V lookup: CDR1 MNHNS, CDR2 SASEGT. The CDR3 has 12 residues. Trimming left V 10 bases short and J 5 bases short, with 14 bases between. CDR3 coding DNA: TGTGCCACCACCCGGGACGCTTATGGCTACACCTTC. Its translation: CATTRDAYGYTF.

The chain uses TRBV2 and TRBJ2-1; 7 bases line up with TRBD2. The V gene end was trimmed by 4 bases and the J gene end by 4 bases; junction bases not matched to a gene: 4. Germline-derived CDR1 and CDR2 are SNHLY and FYNNEI. This CDR3 has 14 amino acids. The CDR3 region has the DNA TGTGCCAGCAGTGGGCTAGCGGTTTACAATGAGCAGTTCTTC. Translating it yields CASSGLAVYNEQFF.

V gene TRBV28 combines with J gene TRBJ2-1; possibly TRBD1 for D (5 bases). CDR1 MDHEN and CDR2 SYDVKM come from the germline V gene. The CDR3 spans 11 residues. Trimming shortened V by 7 bases and J by 9 bases, and 10 bases separated the two germline ends. The CDR3 region is CASTLGAEQFF. The CDR3 region has the DNA TGTGCCAGCACCCTAGGGGCTGAGCAGTTCTTC.